Following are 9 T cell receptor beta chains from one sample sequenced in a study of cytomegalovirus exposure and HLA in healthy donors. The PCR ran on 60 Vbeta and 13 Jbeta primers. Clones were read by immunoSEQ multiplex PCR, and TCRdb kept only the in-frame ones, dropping some. The sample contains approximately 220,000 clones, around 80% of which appear only once. The material sequenced was PBMCs. These receptors originate from a man aged 30 to 45 in good health and CMV-seronegative.

The chain couples TRBV6-1 to TRBJ2-7; TRBD1 agrees at 9 bases. Germline CDR1 reads MNHNS; CDR2 reads SASEGT. The length of the CDR3 is 12 residues. V shed 7 bases and J 6 bases; nucleotides not matched to a gene: 4. The CDR3 nucleotides read TGTGCCAGCAACACAGGGGGCGCCGAGCAGTACTTC. It specifies CASNTGGAEQYF.

CDR3 residues: CASTYPAYNEQFF. DNA of the CDR3: TGTGCCAGCACCTACCCGGCCTACAATGAGCAGTTCTTC. This chain uses TRBV7-2 with TRBJ2-1; D is unclear. V dropped 7 bases and J dropped 2 bases, with 9 bases sitting between them. The CDR3 sequence is 13 residues long. The germline V gene has CDR1 SGHTA and CDR2 FQGNSA.

The CDR3 protein is CASSFFVQGTNEQFF. DNA for the CDR3: TGCGCCAGCAGCTTCTTCGTTCAGGGAACGAATGAGCAGTTCTTC. The chain is built from TRBV5-1 and TRBJ2-1; a possible D gene is TRBD1 (5 bases). V was cut by 2 bases and J by 7 bases, with 16 bases left in between. The CDR3 has 15 residues. From germline, CDR1 is SGHRS and CDR2 YFSETQ.

J is TRBJ1-2 and V is TRBV7-2, with 8 bases that match TRBD1. The CDR3 covers 13 residues. Germline V gene lookup returns CDR1 SGHTA and CDR2 FQGNSA. J gave up 8 bases and V 4 bases, and 6 bases lay outside the gene matches. CDR3 protein: CASSSTGAGGYTF. Written as DNA, the CDR3 is TGTGCCAGCAGCTCGACAGGGGCTGGCGGCTACACCTTC. Looking up the rest from reference TRBV7-2 and TRBJ1-2 gives the full variable domain: GAGVSQSPSNKVTEKGKDVELRCDPISGHTALYWYRQSLGQGLEFLIYFQGNSAPDKSGLPSDRFSAERTGGSVSTLTIQRTQQEDSAVYLCASSSTGAGGYTFGSGTRLTVV.

This chain joins TRBV28 and TRBJ2-5, with a weak D call TRBD1 (5 bases). The CDR3 is made up of 13 amino acids. Germline CDR1 and CDR2: MDHEN and SYDVKM. Trimming removed 6 bases at V and 2 bases at J, with 10 bases between. The CDR3 loop is CASRQDSQETQYF. CDR3 nucleotides: TGTGCCAGCAGACAAGACAGTCAAGAGACCCAGTACTTC.

This chain joins TRBV27 and TRBJ2-5; D perhaps matches TRBD2 (5 bases). Germline V gives CDR1 MNHEY, CDR2 SMNVEV (reference sequence). CDR3 length: 18 residues. The ends were cut back, 2 bases at V and 4 bases at J, with 23 bases in the middle. CDR3 bases: TGTGCCAGCAGTTTAGAGGCGCGGTCGTCGGGGTCTGGAGAGACCCAGTACTTC. Amino acids: CASSLEARSSGSGETQYF.

The chain is built from TRBV5-6 and TRBJ2-1; TRBD2 matches at 13 bases. In germline, CDR1 is SGHDT, CDR2 YYEEEE. The CDR3 is 14 amino acids. The V gene end was trimmed by 3 bases and the J gene end by 10 bases; junction bases not matched to a gene: 4. Here the CDR3 DNA reads TGTGCCAGCAGCTCGGGACTAGCGGGGACCGAGCAGTTCTTC. Its translation is CASSSGLAGTEQFF.

The rearrangement links TRBV19 to TRBJ2-2; 8 nucleotides match TRBD1. Trimming took 6 bases from V and 9 from J; bases not matched to a gene: 12. The CDR3 is 15 amino acids. CDR1 and CDR2 from the germline V gene are LNHDA and SQIVND (reference sequence). The DNA of the CDR3 is TGTGCCAGTAGGGAATTCGACAGGGGCGGCAGGGAGCTGTTTTTT. This codes for CASREFDRGGRELFF.

The J gene is TRBJ1-5, the V gene TRBV6-1, with D tentatively TRBD1 (5 bases). Germline V gene lookup returns CDR1 MNHNS and CDR2 SASEGT. Trimming left V 0 bases short and J 1 base short, with 13 bases between. The CDR3 loop spans 17 amino acids. As DNA, the CDR3 is TGTGCCAGCAGTGAAGCCCCGGGAGGGGACAGCAATCAGCCCCAGCATTTT. Amino acid sequence: CASSEAPGGDSNQPQHF.